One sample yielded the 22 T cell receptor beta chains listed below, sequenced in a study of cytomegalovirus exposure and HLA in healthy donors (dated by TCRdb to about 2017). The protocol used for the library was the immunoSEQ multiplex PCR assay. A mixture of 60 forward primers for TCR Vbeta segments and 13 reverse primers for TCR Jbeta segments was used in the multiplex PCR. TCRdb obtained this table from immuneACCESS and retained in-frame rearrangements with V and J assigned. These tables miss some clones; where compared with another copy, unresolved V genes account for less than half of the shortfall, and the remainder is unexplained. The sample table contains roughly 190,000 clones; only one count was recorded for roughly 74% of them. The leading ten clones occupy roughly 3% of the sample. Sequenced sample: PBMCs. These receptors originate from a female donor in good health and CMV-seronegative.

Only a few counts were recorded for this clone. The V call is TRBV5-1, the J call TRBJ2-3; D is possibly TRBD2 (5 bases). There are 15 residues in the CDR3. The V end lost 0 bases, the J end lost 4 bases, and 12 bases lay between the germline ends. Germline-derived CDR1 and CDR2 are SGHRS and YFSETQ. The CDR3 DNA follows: TGCGCCAGCAGCTTGGGGGTTAGCGACGCAGATACGCAGTATTTT. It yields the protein CASSLGVSDADTQYF.

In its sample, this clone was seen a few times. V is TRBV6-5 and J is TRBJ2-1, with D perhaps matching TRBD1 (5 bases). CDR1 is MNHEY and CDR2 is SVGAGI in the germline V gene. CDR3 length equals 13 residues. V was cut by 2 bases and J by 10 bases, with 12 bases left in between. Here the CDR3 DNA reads TGTGCCAGCAGTTACGTCGCAGGGTCCGAGCAGTTCTTC. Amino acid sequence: CASSYVAGSEQFF.

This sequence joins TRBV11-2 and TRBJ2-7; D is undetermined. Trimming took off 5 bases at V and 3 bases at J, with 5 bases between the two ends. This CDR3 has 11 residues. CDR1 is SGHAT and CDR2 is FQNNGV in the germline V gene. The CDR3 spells CASSVHYEQYF. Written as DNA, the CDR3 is TGTGCCAGCAGCGTCCACTACGAGCAGTACTTC.

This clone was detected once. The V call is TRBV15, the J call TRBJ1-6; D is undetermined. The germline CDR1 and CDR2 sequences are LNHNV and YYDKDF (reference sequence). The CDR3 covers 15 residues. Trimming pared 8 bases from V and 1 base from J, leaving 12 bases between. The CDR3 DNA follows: TGTGCCACCCGAGACTTTAGATCCTATAATTCACCCCTCCACTTT. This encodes CATRDFRSYNSPLHF.

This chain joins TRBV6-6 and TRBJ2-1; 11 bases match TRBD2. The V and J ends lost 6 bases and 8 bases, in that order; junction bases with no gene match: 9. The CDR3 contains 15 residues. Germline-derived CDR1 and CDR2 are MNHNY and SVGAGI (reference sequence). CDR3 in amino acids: CASRNLAGGGDEQFF. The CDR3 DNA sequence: TGTGCCAGCAGAAACCTAGCGGGGGGAGGGGATGAGCAGTTCTTC.

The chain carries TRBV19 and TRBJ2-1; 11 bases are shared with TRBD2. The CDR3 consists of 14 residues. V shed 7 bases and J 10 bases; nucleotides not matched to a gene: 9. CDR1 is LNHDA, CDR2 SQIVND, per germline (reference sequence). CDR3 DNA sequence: TGTGCCAGTAAAAATAGCGGGAGGGGTGAAGAGCAGTTCTTC. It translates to CASKNSGRGEEQFF.

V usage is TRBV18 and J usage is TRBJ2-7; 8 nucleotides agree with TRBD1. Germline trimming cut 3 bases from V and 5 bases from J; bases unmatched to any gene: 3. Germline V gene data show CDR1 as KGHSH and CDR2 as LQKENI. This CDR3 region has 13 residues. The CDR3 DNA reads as TGTGCCAGCTCACCCACAGGGGGAAACGAGCAGTACTTC. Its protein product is CASSPTGGNEQYF.

The DNA of the CDR3 is TGTGCCAGCAGCATACAGGGTGGGGAGACCCAGTACTTC. It translates to CASSIQGGETQYF. This rearrangement joins TRBV7-3 to TRBJ2-5; TRBD1 is a possible D gene (6 bases). The V gene lost 5 bases and the J gene lost 5 bases, with 12 bases spanning the gap. This CDR3 region has 13 residues. The germline V gene has CDR1 SGHTA and CDR2 FQGTGA.

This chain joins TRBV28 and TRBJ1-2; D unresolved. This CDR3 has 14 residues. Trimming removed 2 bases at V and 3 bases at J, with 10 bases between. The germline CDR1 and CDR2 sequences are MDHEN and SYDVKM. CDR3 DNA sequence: TGTGCCAGCAGTTTAGCGGGGAGAGACTATGGCTACACCTTC. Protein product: CASSLAGRDYGYTF.

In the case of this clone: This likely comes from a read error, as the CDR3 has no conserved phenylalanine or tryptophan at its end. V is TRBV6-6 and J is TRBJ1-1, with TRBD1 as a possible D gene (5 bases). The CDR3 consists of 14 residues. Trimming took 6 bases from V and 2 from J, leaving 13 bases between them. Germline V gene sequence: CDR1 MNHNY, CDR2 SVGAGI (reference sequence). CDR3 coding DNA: TGTGCCAGCAGAACGGCCGGGACTAACACTGAAGCTTTCCTT. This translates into CASRTAGTNTEAFL.

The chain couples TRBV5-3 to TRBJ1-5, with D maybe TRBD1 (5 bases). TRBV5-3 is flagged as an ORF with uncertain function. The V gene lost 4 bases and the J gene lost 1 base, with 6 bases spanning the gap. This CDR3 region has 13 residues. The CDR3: CARSRQSNQPQHF. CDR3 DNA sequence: TGTGCCAGAAGCCGACAGAGCAATCAGCCCCAGCATTTT.

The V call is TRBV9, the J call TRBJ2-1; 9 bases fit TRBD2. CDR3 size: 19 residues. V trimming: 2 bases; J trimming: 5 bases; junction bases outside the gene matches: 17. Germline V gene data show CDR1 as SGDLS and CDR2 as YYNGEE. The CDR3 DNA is TGTGCCAGCAGCGTTGGGGTCCATAGCGGGAGAAGGGCCAACAATGAGCAGTTCTTC. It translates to CASSVGVHSGRRANNEQFF.

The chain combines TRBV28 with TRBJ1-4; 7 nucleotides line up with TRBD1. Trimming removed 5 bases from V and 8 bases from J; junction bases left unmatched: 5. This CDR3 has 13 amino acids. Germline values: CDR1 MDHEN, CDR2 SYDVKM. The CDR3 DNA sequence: TGTGCCAGCAGTACAGGGACAGAGGAAAAACTGTTTTTT. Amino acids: CASSTGTEEKLFF.

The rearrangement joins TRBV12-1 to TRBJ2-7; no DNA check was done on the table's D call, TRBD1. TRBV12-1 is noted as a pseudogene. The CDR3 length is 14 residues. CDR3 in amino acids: CASSSRQGTYEQYF. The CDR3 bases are TGTGCCAGCAGCTCCCGACAGGGAACCTACGAGCAGTACTTC.

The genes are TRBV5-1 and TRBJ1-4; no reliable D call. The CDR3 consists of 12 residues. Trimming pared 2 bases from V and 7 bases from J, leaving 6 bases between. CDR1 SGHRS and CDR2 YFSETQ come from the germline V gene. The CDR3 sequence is CASSLPGEKLFF. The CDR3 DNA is TGCGCCAGCAGCTTACCAGGTGAAAAACTGTTTTTT.

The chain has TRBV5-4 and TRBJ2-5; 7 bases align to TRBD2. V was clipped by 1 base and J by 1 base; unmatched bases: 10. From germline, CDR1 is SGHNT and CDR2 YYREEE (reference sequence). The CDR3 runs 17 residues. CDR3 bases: TGTGCCAGCAGCTTGTTTCCGCGGGAGAAGGTCCAAGAGACCCAGTACTTC. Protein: CASSLFPREKVQETQYF.

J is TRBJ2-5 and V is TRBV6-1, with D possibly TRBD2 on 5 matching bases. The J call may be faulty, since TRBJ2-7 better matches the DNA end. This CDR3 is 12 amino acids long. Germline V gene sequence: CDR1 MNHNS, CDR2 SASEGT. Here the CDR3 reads CASSVGLYEQYF. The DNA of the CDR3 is TGTGCCAGCAGCGTTGGACTTTACGAGCAGTACTTC.

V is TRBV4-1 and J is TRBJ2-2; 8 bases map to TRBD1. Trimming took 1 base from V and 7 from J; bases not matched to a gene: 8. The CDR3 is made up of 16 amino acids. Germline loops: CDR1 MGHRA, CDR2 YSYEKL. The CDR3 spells CASSQVAGGEVGELFF. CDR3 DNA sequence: TGCGCCAGCAGCCAAGTGGCAGGGGGCGAGGTCGGGGAGCTGTTTTTT.

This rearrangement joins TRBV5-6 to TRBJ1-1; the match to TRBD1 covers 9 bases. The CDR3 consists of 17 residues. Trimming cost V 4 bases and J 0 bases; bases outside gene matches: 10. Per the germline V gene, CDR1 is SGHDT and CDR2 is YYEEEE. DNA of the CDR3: TGTGCCAGCAGCCAGTATCGGGACAGGGCTTTGAACACTGAAGCTTTCTTT. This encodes CASSQYRDRALNTEAFF.

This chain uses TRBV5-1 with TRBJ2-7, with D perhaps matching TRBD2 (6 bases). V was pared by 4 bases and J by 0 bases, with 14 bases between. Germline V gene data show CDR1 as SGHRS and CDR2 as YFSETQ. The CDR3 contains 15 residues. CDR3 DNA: TGCGCCAGCAGCCCCCGGGACTGGACCTCCTACGAGCAGTACTTC. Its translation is CASSPRDWTSYEQYF.

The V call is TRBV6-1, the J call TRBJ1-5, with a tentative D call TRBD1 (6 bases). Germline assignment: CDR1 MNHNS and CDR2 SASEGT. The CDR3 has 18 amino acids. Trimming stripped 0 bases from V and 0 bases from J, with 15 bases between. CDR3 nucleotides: TGTGCCAGCAGTGAAGCCCGAGACAGGCGTTATAGCAATCAGCCCCAGCATTTT. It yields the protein CASSEARDRRYSNQPQHF.

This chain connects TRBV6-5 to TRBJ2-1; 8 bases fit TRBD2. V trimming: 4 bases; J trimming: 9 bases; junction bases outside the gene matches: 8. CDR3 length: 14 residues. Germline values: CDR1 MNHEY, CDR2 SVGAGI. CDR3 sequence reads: CASSFSGTSFEQFF. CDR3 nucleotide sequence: TGTGCCAGCAGTTTTAGCGGGACTAGTTTTGAGCAGTTCTTC.